The TCR beta chain under discussion was sequenced for a study of breast tumors, draining lymph nodes, adjacent tissues. Study observations and caveats: Data only fit, rather than demonstrated, lymph node origin of most tumor T cells. Luminal-like breast cancer showed significantly higher tumor–nontumor repertoire similarity than basal-like. Tumor repertoires ranked between lymph nodes and nontumor tissue in diversity, with V and J gene preferences. Most tumor T cells seemingly derive from lymph node, then expand in tumor.

One entry per CDR3 protein, called by TCRdb with MiXCR from the multiplex PCR reads. The sample lists 45,000 or so distinct CDR3 sequences, roughly 23% occurring once. V lost 5 bases to trimming and J lost 2 bases; unmatched junction nucleotides: 8. This CDR3 spans 15 amino acids. Looked up from germline, CDR1 is MNHEY and CDR2 is SMNVEV (reference sequence). The table lists this clonotype with a few counts. Its specificity is unknown. The sample consisted of breast tumor tissue. This chain joins TRBV27 and TRBJ2-5, with 7 bases that match TRBD1. The source is a female donor with breast cancer. Some clones in this sample may be carry-over from other donors' samples. In DNA form, the CDR3 reads TGTGCCAGCAGTCAAAGGGGGCACCAACAAGAGACCCAGTACTTC. As protein: CASSQRGHQQETQYF.